The 21 T cell receptor beta chains below come from one sample, sequenced in a study of blood T cell repertoires in COVID-19. Sequencing was performed with immunoSEQ multiplex PCR; in TCRdb, only in-frame clones are kept and a portion is missing. There are fewer than 250,000 clones in the sample; around 89% occur only once, and around 4.8% lies in the top ten. The sequenced material came from peripheral blood. Every receptor here comes from a woman between 35 and 50 years old with acute or convalescent COVID-19.

The CDR3 loop reads CASSLTGQANQPQHF. The CDR3 nucleotides are TGTGCCAGTAGTTTGACAGGGCAGGCCAATCAGCCCCAGCATTTT. V is TRBV19 and J is TRBJ1-5; TRBD1 aligns across 7 bases. The CDR3 is 15 residues long. Trimming cost V 5 bases and J 3 bases; bases outside gene matches: 7. Germline values: CDR1 LNHDA, CDR2 SQIVND (reference sequence).

The gene calls are TRBV19 and TRBJ1-6; 7 positions match TRBD1. Trimming at V came to 4 bases and at J to 3 bases, leaving 9 bases not matched to a gene. From germline, CDR1 is LNHDA and CDR2 SQIVND (reference sequence). This CDR3 is 17 amino acids long. DNA for the CDR3: TGTGCCAGTAGTAGAGAATCCACAGGGGTCTATAATTCACCCCTCCACTTT. Translation gives CASSRESTGVYNSPLHF.

This sequence joins TRBV6-5 and TRBJ1-2; D is possibly TRBD1 (6 bases). Trimming pared 5 bases from V and 6 bases from J, leaving 16 bases between. The CDR3 runs 14 residues. CDR1 and CDR2 (germline): MNHEY, SVGAGI. CDR3: CASSPRDNRDGYTF. For the CDR3, the DNA is TGTGCCAGCAGTCCCCGGGACAACAGGGATGGCTACACCTTC.

The chain is built from TRBV9 and TRBJ2-5, with 7 bases that match TRBD2. The germline CDR1 and CDR2 sequences are SGDLS and YYNGEE. The CDR3 loop spans 14 amino acids. J gave up 5 bases and V 0 bases, and 4 bases lay outside the gene matches. The CDR3 protein is CASSVATSWETQYF. Written as DNA, the CDR3 is TGTGCCAGCAGCGTAGCGACTAGCTGGGAGACCCAGTACTTC.

The chain employs TRBV7-9 and TRBJ2-2; D uncertain. Germline V gene data show CDR1 as SEHNR and CDR2 as FQNEAQ (reference sequence). The V gene lost 2 bases and the J gene lost 5 bases, with 6 bases spanning the gap. The CDR3 runs 13 residues. The CDR3 nucleotides are TGTGCCAGCAGCTTAACTGCAACCGGGGAGCTGTTTTTT. Translating gives CASSLTATGELFF.

This chain connects TRBV4-2 to TRBJ1-2, with 9 bases lining up with TRBD1. V lost 3 bases and J lost 2; bases outside the gene matches: 7. This CDR3 is 16 amino acids long. Germline V CDR1 and CDR2: LGHNA, YNFKEQ. CDR3 coding DNA: TGTGCCAGCAGCCAGGGGGGACAGGGCGAAAACTATGGCTACACCTTC. This gives the protein CASSQGGQGENYGYTF.

The J gene is TRBJ2-7, the V gene TRBV6-5; no reliable D call. V was clipped by 7 bases and J by 3 bases, with 10 bases between them. The CDR3 is made up of 12 amino acids. CDR1 and CDR2 from the germline V gene are MNHEY and SVGAGI. The CDR3 here is CASKNYFYEQYV. In DNA form, the CDR3 reads TGTGCCAGCAAAAACTATTTCTACGAGCAGTACGTC.

The chain carries TRBV5-4 and TRBJ1-1; D remains unclear. The CDR3 consists of 15 residues. Germline-derived CDR1 and CDR2 are SGHNT and YYREEE (reference sequence). Trimming stripped 0 bases from V and 1 base from J, with 10 bases between. CDR3 sequence (DNA): TGTGCCAGCAGCTTGGGGGGAGGCAAGAACACTGAAGCTTTCTTT. Its protein product is CASSLGGGKNTEAFF.

The gene calls are TRBV27 and TRBJ1-1, with D tentatively TRBD1 (5 bases). Germline V gene lookup returns CDR1 MNHEY and CDR2 SMNVEV (reference sequence). V was clipped by 3 bases and J by 6 bases, with 11 bases between them. The CDR3 totals 13 residues. The DNA for the CDR3 is TGTGCCAGCAGTTTTATACAGGCGGCTGAAGCTTTCTTT. Its protein product is CASSFIQAAEAFF.

The chain recombines TRBV10-3 with TRBJ1-1; D ambiguous. V dropped 4 bases and J dropped 7 bases, with 13 bases sitting between them. The CDR3 loop spans 13 amino acids. Germline V lookup: CDR1 ENHRY, CDR2 SYGVKD. CDR3 region: CAISVGWEVEAFF. The CDR3 DNA reads as TGTGCCATCAGTGTTGGTTGGGAGGTTGAAGCTTTCTTT.

The CDR3 coding sequence is TGCAGCGTAGCAGACAGTACCCCTGAAGCTTTCTTT. Its translation is CSVADSTPEAFF. The V gene is TRBV29-1, the J gene TRBJ1-1; TRBD1 might be the D (5 bases). This CDR3 spans 12 amino acids. Trimming took 6 bases from V and 6 from J, leaving 14 bases between them. Germline V gene lookup returns CDR1 SQVTM and CDR2 ANQGSEA.

J is TRBJ2-3 and V is TRBV7-3; 9 nucleotides align to TRBD2. CDR3 size: 18 residues. Germline loops: CDR1 SGHTA, CDR2 FQGTGA. V lost 1 base, J lost 3 bases, and 11 bases stayed unmatched. The CDR3 DNA reads as TGTGCCAGCAGCTTAATGGGCTCGCGGGGGGGCGTAACAGATACGCAGTATTTT. Protein product: CASSLMGSRGGVTDTQYF.

The V call is TRBV3-1 (or the pseudogene TRBV3-2), the J call TRBJ2-3, with 15 bases fitting TRBD2. CDR1 is LGHDT, CDR2 YNNKEL, per germline (reference sequence). Germline trimming cut 3 bases from V and 3 bases from J; bases unmatched to any gene: 7. The CDR3 covers 18 residues. The CDR3 loop is CASSHRTSGGARTDTQYF. The CDR3 nucleotides read TGTGCCAGCAGCCATAGGACTAGCGGGGGGGCCAGGACAGATACGCAGTATTTT.

V gene TRBV28 combines with J gene TRBJ1-2; no clear D. The CDR3 covers 13 residues. Trimming stripped 5 bases from V and 8 bases from J, with 15 bases between. Per germline, CDR1 MDHEN and CDR2 SYDVKM. DNA of the CDR3: TGTGCCAGCAGTCCACCCTCGGGTGGGGGCTACACCTTC. It encodes CASSPPSGGGYTF.

This chain joins TRBV4-2 and TRBJ1-3; 9 bases are a match to TRBD1. The CDR3 covers 18 residues. The germline gives CDR1 LGHNA, CDR2 YNFKEQ. With V trimmed by 2 bases and J by 4 bases, 12 bases remained unmatched. The CDR3 sequence is CASSQPGQGPGGGNTIYF. CDR3 DNA sequence: TGTGCCAGCAGCCAACCGGGACAGGGACCTGGGGGGGGAAACACCATATATTTT.

The V gene is TRBV2, the J gene TRBJ1-4; no definite D call. CDR3 length equals 13 residues. The germline V and J ends were trimmed by 9 bases and 0 bases, with 8 bases remaining between them. The germline gives CDR1 SNHLY, CDR2 FYNNEI. CDR3 region: CASFQATNEKLFF. The CDR3 DNA follows: TGTGCCAGTTTCCAGGCAACTAATGAAAAACTGTTTTTT. Supplemented by reference TRBV2 and TRBJ1-4, the full variable domain reads EPEVTQTPSHQVTQMGQEVILRCVPISNHLYFYWYRQILGQKVEFLVSFYNNEISEKSEIFDDQFSVERPDGSNFTLKIRSTKLEDSAMYFCASFQATNEKLFFGSGTQLSVL.

This chain connects TRBV12-3 or TRBV12-4 to TRBJ1-2; D is undetermined. Trimming removed 7 bases at V and 4 bases at J, with 10 bases between. The CDR3 contains 12 residues. The CDR3 region is CASKRAAYGYTF. CDR3 DNA: TGTGCCAGCAAGAGGGCGGCCTATGGCTACACCTTC.

The V and J genes are TRBV6-1 and TRBJ1-1; D unresolved. Germline lookup yields CDR1 MNHNS and CDR2 SASEGT. Trimming took off 3 bases at V and 1 base at J, with 6 bases between the two ends. CDR3 length equals 13 residues. As DNA, the CDR3 is TGTGCCAGCAGTGACCCAGGGAACACTGAAGCTTTCTTT. Its translation: CASSDPGNTEAFF.

The chain employs TRBV10-3 and TRBJ1-3; 9 bases are shared with TRBD1. After removal of 6 bases from V and 1 base from J, the junction contained 7 bases not matched to a gene. Germline V gene lookup returns CDR1 ENHRY and CDR2 SYGVKD. This CDR3 is 16 amino acids long. Here the CDR3 DNA reads TGTGCCATCAGGCAAATGACAGGGGGATCTGGAAACACCATATATTTT. Amino acids: CAIRQMTGGSGNTIYF.

The gene calls are TRBV11-2 and TRBJ2-5, with 10 bases aligning to TRBD1. With 10 bases clipped from V and 4 bases from J, the junction kept 9 bases outside the gene matches. CDR1 SGHAT and CDR2 FQNNGV come from the germline V gene. The CDR3 spans 14 residues. CDR3 nucleotides: TGTGCCACCCGGGACAGGGGAGGAACAGAGACCCAGTACTTC. It is translated as CATRDRGGTETQYF.

The rearrangement links TRBV14 to TRBJ1-6, with D possibly matching TRBD1 (6 bases). CDR1 and CDR2 from the germline V gene are SGHDN and FVKESK. The length of the CDR3 is 14 residues. With 6 bases removed from V and 7 bases from J, the gap between germline ends came to 13 bases. The CDR3 DNA follows: TGTGCCAGCAGTACAGCAGGGGCCAATTCACCCCTCCACTTT. It is translated as CASSTAGANSPLHF.